The rows below give T cell receptor beta chains drawn from one sample of a study of T cell changes during pregnancy in multiple sclerosis. Assay: immunoSEQ multiplex PCR; the TCRdb copy retains only in-frame clones and omits some. The profile shows 32,000 or so clones, over 90% of them singletons. The sequenced sample was CD4+ T cells from peripheral blood mononuclear cells, obtained in the second trimester of pregnancy. These receptor sequences come from a female donor with multiple sclerosis, enrolled in a pregnancy study. CDR3s include the opening cysteine and the closing phenylalanine or tryptophan.

V: TRBV7-2; J: TRBJ1-3; CDR3: CASSSHSTGSGNTIYF
V: TRBV12-5; J: TRBJ2-2; CDR3: CASGLVRGLNTGELFF
V: TRBV6-5; J: TRBJ1-2; CDR3: CASSDRVAGYTF
V: TRBV27; J: TRBJ1-6; CDR3: CASSLVPGQNFYNSPLHF
V: TRBV10-3; J: TRBJ1-1; CDR3: CAISVGGAHTEAFF
V: TRBV19; J: TRBJ2-1; CDR3: CASSTVGLEGNNEQFF
V: TRBV7-3; J: TRBJ1-2; CDR3: CASSEQDSTYGYTF
V: TRBV11-2; J: TRBJ1-2; CDR3: CASSPLQGVLVGYGYTF
V: TRBV6-5; J: TRBJ1-1; CDR3: CASSYGGRMNTEAFF
V: TRBV7-9; J: TRBJ1-2; CDR3: CASSLPTGALYGYTF
V: TRBV30; J: TRBJ2-6; CDR3: CAWSIARGSAGANVLTF
V: TRBV5-6; J: TRBJ2-1; CDR3: CASSQIGSRNNEQFF
V: TRBV6-5; J: TRBJ1-3; CDR3: CASSYSSVSGNTIYF